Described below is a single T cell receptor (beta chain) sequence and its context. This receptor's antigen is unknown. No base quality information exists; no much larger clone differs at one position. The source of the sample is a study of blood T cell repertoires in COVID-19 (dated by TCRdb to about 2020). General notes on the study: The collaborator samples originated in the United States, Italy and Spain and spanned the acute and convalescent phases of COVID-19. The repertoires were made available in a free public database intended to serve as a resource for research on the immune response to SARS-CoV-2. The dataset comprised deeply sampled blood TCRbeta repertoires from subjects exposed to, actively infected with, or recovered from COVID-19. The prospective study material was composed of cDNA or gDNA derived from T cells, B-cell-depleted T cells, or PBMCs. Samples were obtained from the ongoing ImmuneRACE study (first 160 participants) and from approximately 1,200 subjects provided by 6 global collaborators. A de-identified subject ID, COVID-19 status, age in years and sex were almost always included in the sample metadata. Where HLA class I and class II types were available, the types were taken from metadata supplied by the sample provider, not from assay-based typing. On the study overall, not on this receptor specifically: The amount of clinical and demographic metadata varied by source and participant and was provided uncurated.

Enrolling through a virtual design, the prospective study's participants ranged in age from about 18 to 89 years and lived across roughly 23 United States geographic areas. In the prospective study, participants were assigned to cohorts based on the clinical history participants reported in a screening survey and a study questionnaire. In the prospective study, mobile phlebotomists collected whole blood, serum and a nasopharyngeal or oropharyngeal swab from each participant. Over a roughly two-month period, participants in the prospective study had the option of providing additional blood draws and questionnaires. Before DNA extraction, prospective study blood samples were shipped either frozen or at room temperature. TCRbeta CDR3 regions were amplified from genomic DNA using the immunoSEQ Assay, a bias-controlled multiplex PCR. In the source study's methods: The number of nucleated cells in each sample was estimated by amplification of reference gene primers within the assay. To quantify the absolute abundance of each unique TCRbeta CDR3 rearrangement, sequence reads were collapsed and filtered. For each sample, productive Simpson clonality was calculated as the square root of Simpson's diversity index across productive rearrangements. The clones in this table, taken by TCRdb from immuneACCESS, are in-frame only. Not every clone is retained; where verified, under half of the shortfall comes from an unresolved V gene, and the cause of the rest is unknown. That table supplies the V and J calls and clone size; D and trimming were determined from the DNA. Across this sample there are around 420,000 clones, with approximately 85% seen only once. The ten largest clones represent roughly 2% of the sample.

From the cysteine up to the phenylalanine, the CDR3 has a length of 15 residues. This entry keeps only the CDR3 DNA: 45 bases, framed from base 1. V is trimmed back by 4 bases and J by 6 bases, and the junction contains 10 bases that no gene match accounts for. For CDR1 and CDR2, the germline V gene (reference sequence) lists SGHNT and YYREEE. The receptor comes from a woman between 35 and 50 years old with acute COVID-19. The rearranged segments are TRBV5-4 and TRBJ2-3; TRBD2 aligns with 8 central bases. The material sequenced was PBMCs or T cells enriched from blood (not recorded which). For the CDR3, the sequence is CASSIIAGSFDTQYF. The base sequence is TGTGCCAGCAGCATTATAGCGGGGAGCTTTGATACGCAGTATTTT.